This TCR beta chain was captured by sequencing in a study of blood T cells in healthy people across ages. Together with a sample-barcoded 5' primer, a J-beta primer mix was included in a second PCR lasting roughly 6 to 12 cycles. TCRdb called the 5' RACE reads again in MiXCR, with one record for every CDR3 protein. The sample has about 780,000 distinct CDR3 sequences; about 26% are singletons. This CDR3 is built from 16 residues. Deletions cut 4 bases from V and 5 bases from J, with 20 bases between. Germline values: CDR1 SGHTA, CDR2 FQGTGA. This clonotype came up a few times. These data were likewise used in another study, on T cells of mothers and their children.

Sequencing was performed on blood. The genes are TRBV7-3 and TRBJ2-5; TRBD2 might be the D (5 bases). This clonotype was obtained from a boy younger than 18 in good health. CDR3 residues: CASSYGRKASGETQYF. CDR3 sequence (DNA): TGTGCCAGCAGCTACGGACGGAAGGCCTCGGGGGAGACCCAGTACTTC. Variable domain in full (rest from reference TRBV7-3 and TRBJ2-5): GAGVSQTPSNKVTEKGKYVELRCDPISGHTALYWYRQSLGQGPEFLIYFQGTGAADDSGLPNDRFFAVRPEGSVSTLKIQRTERGDSAVYLCASSYGRKASGETQYFGPGTRLLVL.